This section outlines one TCR beta chain sequence together with its context. Its specificity is not known. As part of library construction, unique molecular identifiers were attached to individual cDNA molecules. TCRdb reprocessed the 5' RACE reads via MiXCR and lists one record per CDR3 protein. The table has 50,000 to 60,000 distinct CDR3 sequences, around a tenth seen once. V was clipped by 0 bases and J by 6 bases, with 11 bases between them. The CDR3 loop spans 15 amino acids. Germline V gene lookup returns CDR1 SGHNT and CDR2 YENEEA. This sample is part of a study of early T cells in non-severe SARS-CoV-2 infection. Study results and limitations: There was a bias toward anti-spike CD8 responses in VDJdb matching, which missed private and CD4 specificities.

This sequence was found in an adult who was a healthcare worker with PCR-confirmed SARS-CoV-2 infection or an uninfected control (not recorded which). The sample comprised whole blood. The chain links TRBV11-3 to TRBJ2-2; D gene uncertain. CDR3 nucleotide sequence: TGTGCCAGCAGCTTAGATTCCGCGATTCCCGGGGAGCTGTTTTTT. Translating it yields CASSLDSAIPGELFF.